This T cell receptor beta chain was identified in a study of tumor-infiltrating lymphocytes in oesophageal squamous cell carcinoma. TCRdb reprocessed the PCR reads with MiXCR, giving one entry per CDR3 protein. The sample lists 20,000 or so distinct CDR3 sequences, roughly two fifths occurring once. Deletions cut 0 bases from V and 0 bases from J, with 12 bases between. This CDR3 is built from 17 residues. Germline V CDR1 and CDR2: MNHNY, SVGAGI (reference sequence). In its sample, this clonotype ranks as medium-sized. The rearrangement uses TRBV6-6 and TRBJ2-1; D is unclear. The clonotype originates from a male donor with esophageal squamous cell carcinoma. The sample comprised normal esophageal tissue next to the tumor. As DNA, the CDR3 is TGTGCCAGCAGTTACTCGTCGGGCGGAAGCTCCTACAATGAGCAGTTCTTC. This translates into CASSYSSGGSSYNEQFF.